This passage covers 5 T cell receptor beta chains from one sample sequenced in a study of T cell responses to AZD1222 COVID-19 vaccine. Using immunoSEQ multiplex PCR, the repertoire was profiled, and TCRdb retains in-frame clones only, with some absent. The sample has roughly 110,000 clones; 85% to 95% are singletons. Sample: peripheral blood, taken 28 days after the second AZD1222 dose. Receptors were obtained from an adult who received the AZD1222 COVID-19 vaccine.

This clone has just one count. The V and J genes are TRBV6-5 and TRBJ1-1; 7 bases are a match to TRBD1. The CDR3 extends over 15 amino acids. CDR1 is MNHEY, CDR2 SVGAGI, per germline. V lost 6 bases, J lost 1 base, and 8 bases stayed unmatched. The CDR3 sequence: CASSRTGVQNTEAFF. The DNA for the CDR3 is TGTGCCAGCAGCCGGACAGGAGTACAGAACACTGAAGCTTTCTTT.

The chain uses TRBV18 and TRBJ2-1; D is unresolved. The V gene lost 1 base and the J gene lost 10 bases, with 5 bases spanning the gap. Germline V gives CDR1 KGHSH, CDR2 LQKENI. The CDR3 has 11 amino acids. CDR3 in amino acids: CASSPQEEQFF. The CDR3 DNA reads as TGTGCCAGCTCACCACAGGAAGAGCAGTTCTTC.

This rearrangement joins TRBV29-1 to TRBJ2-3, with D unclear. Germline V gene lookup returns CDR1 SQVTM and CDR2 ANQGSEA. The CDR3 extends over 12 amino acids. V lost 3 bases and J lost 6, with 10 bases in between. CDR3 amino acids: CSVELATDTQYF. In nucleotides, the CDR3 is TGCAGCGTTGAGCTGGCTACGGATACGCAGTATTTT.

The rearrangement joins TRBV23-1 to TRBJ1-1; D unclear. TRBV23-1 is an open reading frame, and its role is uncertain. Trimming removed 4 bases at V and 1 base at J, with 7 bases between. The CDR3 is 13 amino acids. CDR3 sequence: CASSRPWNTEAFF. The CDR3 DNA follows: TGCGCCAGCAGTCGCCCCTGGAACACTGAAGCTTTCTTT.

The DNA of the CDR3 is TGTGCCAGCAGCGTAGCTGGAAACACCATATATTTT. It translates to CASSVAGNTIYF. The gene calls are TRBV9 and TRBJ1-3; D is unresolved. The CDR3 loop spans 12 amino acids. The V gene lost 0 bases and the J gene lost 2 bases, with 0 bases spanning the gap. The germline V gene encodes CDR1 SGDLS and CDR2 YYNGEE.